Given below is one T cell receptor beta chain in context. The ends were cut back, 0 bases at V and 1 base at J, with 9 bases in the middle. This CDR3 is 15 amino acids long. The germline gives CDR1 LGHNA, CDR2 YSLEER. The data stem from a study of T-cell memory formation after mild COVID-19. From the 5' RACE reads, TCRdb called clonotypes with MiXCR, one entry per CDR3 protein. The repertoire consists of some 600,000 distinct CDR3 sequences, with 17% occurring once and the leading ten covering 8.1%. The sequence came from an adult woman who had mild COVID-19 (a few samples of this study predate the infection). Cell type and time point are not known. The sequenced sample was PBMCs or a T cell subset sorted from them (not recorded which). The chain joins TRBV4-3 to TRBJ1-1; D is unclear. In nucleotides, the CDR3 is TGCGCCAGCAGCCAAGAGGAGCCAGCGAACACTGAAGCTTTCTTT. Amino acid sequence: CASSQEEPANTEAFF.